Following are 32 T cell receptor beta chains from one sample sequenced in a study of blood T cell repertoires in COVID-19. TCRdb keeps only in-frame clones here, not all; method: immunoSEQ multiplex PCR. The sample holds roughly 190,000 clones, around 85% seen once. The sample comprised peripheral blood. These receptors came from a woman between 45 and 60 years old with acute or convalescent COVID-19.

This clone has more than one count but fewer than ten. The chain couples TRBV5-1 to TRBJ1-1; 11 bases line up with TRBD1. Per germline, CDR1 SGHRS and CDR2 YFSETQ. J lost 5 bases, V lost 5 bases, and 8 bases had no gene match. The CDR3 is 15 amino acids. CDR3: CASRGDRGWETEAFF. The CDR3 nucleotides are TGCGCCAGCAGAGGGGACAGGGGGTGGGAAACTGAAGCTTTCTTT. Variable domain in full (rest from reference TRBV5-1 and TRBJ1-1): KAGVTQTPRYLIKTRGQQVTLSCSPISGHRSVSWYQQTPGQGLQFLFEYFSETQRNKGNFPGRFSGRQFSNSRSEMNVSTLELGDSALYLCASRGDRGWETEAFFGQGTRLTVV.

This clone came up once. The chain is built from TRBV9 and TRBJ2-3; perhaps TRBD1 as D (5 bases). The CDR3 consists of 16 residues. The V gene lost 0 bases and the J gene lost 2 bases, with 13 bases spanning the gap. The germline gives CDR1 SGDLS, CDR2 YYNGEE. The CDR3 loop is CASSVVSTAITDTQYF. The CDR3 DNA sequence: TGTGCCAGCAGCGTAGTTTCGACAGCGATCACAGATACGCAGTATTTT.

The chain combines TRBV2 with TRBJ1-2, with D tentatively TRBD1 (5 bases). The V gene lost 8 bases and the J gene lost 3 bases, with 16 bases spanning the gap. The CDR3 covers 14 residues. Germline V gives CDR1 SNHLY, CDR2 FYNNEI. The CDR3 nucleotides read TGTGCCAGCGTGGGGGGATTTCGGGACTATGGCTACACCTTC. This gives the protein CASVGGFRDYGYTF.

The rearrangement uses TRBV12-5 and TRBJ2-1; D call uncertain. Germline V gives CDR1 LGHNT, CDR2 FRNRAP. The CDR3 covers 13 residues. V lost 1 base to trimming and J lost 7 bases, with 8 bases between them. In DNA form, the CDR3 reads TGTGCTAGTGGTTTGGGACCCGGGAATGAGCAGTTCTTC. It translates to CASGLGPGNEQFF.

The V and J genes are TRBV10-1 and TRBJ1-4, with D possibly matching TRBD1 (6 bases). V was shortened by 6 bases and J by 5 bases, with 19 bases between the two germline ends. The CDR3 consists of 16 residues. Germline V gene sequence: CDR1 WNHNN, CDR2 SYGVQD (reference sequence). DNA of the CDR3: TGCGCCAGCAGCCGGGACACCCACACCCGAAATGAAAAACTGTTTTTT. Translating it yields CASSRDTHTRNEKLFF.

This clone was counted only a few times. The CDR3 nucleotides are TGTGCCAGCAGGGACAGCTTGTATGGCTACACCTTC. Amino acids: CASRDSLYGYTF. The J gene is TRBJ1-2, the V gene TRBV6-5; a weak D match, TRBD1 (6 bases). Germline loops: CDR1 MNHEY, CDR2 SVGAGI. This CDR3 contains 12 residues. The V and J ends lost 6 bases and 5 bases respectively, with 10 bases between them.

The chain recombines TRBV19 with TRBJ1-2, with D unresolved. Trimming removed 4 bases from V and 4 bases from J, with 16 bases in between. The CDR3 covers 15 residues. Per germline, CDR1 LNHDA and CDR2 SQIVND (reference sequence). The CDR3 loop reads CASSKTGPEGYGYTF. The DNA of the CDR3 is TGTGCCAGTAGTAAAACCGGGCCAGAGGGCTATGGCTACACCTTC.

The sample holds one count of this clone. The chain combines TRBV10-3 with TRBJ2-2; a possible D gene is TRBD1 (5 bases). The V end was cut by 3 bases, the J end by 0 bases, with 5 bases between. CDR1 and CDR2 (germline): ENHRY, SYGVKD. The CDR3 has 14 residues. The CDR3 DNA reads as TGTGCCATCAGTGACAGGGCGAACACCGGGGAGCTGTTTTTT. Translated: CAISDRANTGELFF.

The genes are TRBV5-5 and TRBJ1-1, with 9 bases aligning to TRBD1. Germline trimming cut 4 bases from V and 1 base from J; bases unmatched to any gene: 8. This CDR3 has 16 amino acids. Germline V gives CDR1 SGHKS, CDR2 YYEKEE (reference sequence). The CDR3 reads CASSPLTGGTNTEAFF. DNA of the CDR3: TGTGCCAGCAGCCCTTTGACAGGGGGAACGAACACTGAAGCTTTCTTT.

V and J are TRBV28 and TRBJ2-7, with D possibly being TRBD2 (5 bases). CDR3 length equals 12 residues. Germline assignment: CDR1 MDHEN and CDR2 SYDVKM. V lost 6 bases and J 6 bases, leaving 12 bases between the germline ends. For the CDR3, the DNA is TGTGCCAGCAGCCCGGGGATCGGCGAGCAGTACTTC. Protein: CASSPGIGEQYF.

This clone was found a few times. The V gene is TRBV4-3, the J gene TRBJ2-2; D gene ambiguous. The CDR3 runs to 18 residues. Trimming pared 0 bases from V and 7 bases from J, leaving 21 bases between. The germline gives CDR1 LGHNA, CDR2 YSLEER. The CDR3 nucleotides read TGCGCCAGCAGCCAAGAGCCACCGAGACTCCTAGAAGTCGGGGAGCTGTTTTTT. It specifies CASSQEPPRLLEVGELFF.

The chain links TRBV19 to TRBJ1-1; D ambiguous. Trimming cost V 5 bases and J 6 bases, with 16 bases left between them. The CDR3 runs 14 residues. Germline values: CDR1 LNHDA, CDR2 SQIVND (reference sequence). The CDR3 loop reads CASSPGLWRAEAFF. CDR3 DNA sequence: TGTGCCAGTAGTCCAGGACTGTGGAGGGCTGAAGCTTTCTTT.

This clone is a singleton in its sample. The CDR3 region is CASSASTGGHEQYF. For the CDR3, the DNA is TGTGCCAGCAGCGCCTCGACAGGGGGCCACGAGCAGTACTTC. J is TRBJ2-7 and V is TRBV5-5; 10 bases line up with TRBD1. V lost 4 bases, J lost 5 bases, and 6 bases stayed unmatched. The CDR3 consists of 14 residues. Germline lookup yields CDR1 SGHKS and CDR2 YYEKEE (reference sequence).

The J gene is TRBJ2-5, the V gene TRBV28, with 7 positions matching TRBD2. From germline, CDR1 is MDHEN and CDR2 SYDVKM. The CDR3 extends over 15 amino acids. V gave up 4 bases and J gave up 0 bases; unmatched junction bases: 5. The CDR3 reads CASSSPSGNQETQYF. CDR3 bases: TGTGCCAGCAGTTCCCCGAGCGGGAACCAAGAGACCCAGTACTTC.

The chain carries TRBV19 and TRBJ2-1; D gene uncertain. The CDR3 has 11 residues. Germline CDR1 is LNHDA and CDR2 is SQIVND (reference sequence). Between the trimmed V and J ends, which lost 5 bases and 4 bases, there was a span of 3 bases. This chain's CDR3 is CASSRYNEQFF. The CDR3, as DNA: TGTGCCAGTAGTCGTTACAATGAGCAGTTCTTC.

The CDR3 nucleotides read TGTGCCATCAGTGAAACTAGCGGGGATTTTGGGACAGATACGCAGTATTTT. This sequence encodes CAISETSGDFGTDTQYF. The chain employs TRBV10-3 and TRBJ2-3, with 10 bases fitting TRBD2. Per the germline V gene, CDR1 is ENHRY and CDR2 is SYGVKD. The ends lost 3 bases at V and 3 bases at J; junction bases unmatched: 9. The CDR3 is 17 amino acids.

This clone was seen only once. The chain couples TRBV29-1 to TRBJ1-2; D is possibly TRBD1 (6 bases). The CDR3 has 15 residues. Per the germline V gene, CDR1 is SQVTM and CDR2 is ANQGSEA. CDR3 sequence (DNA): TGCATAACGCATCAGACGGACAGCTCTAACTATGGCTACACCTTC. Translation gives CITHQTDSSNYGYTF.

The CDR3 loop reads CASSHLPATGANYGYTF. The CDR3 nucleotides read TGTGCCAGCAGCCACCTCCCCGCGACAGGAGCTAACTATGGCTACACCTTC. The rearrangement links TRBV7-2 to TRBJ1-2, with TRBD1 as a possible D gene (6 bases). The CDR3 length is 17 residues. Trimming took off 5 bases at V and 0 bases at J, with 19 bases between the two ends. Germline CDR1 reads SGHTA; CDR2 reads FQGNSA.

J is TRBJ2-1 and V is TRBV9; 8 nucleotides align to TRBD2. The V segment lost 1 base and the J segment 8 bases; nucleotides outside the gene matches: 8. The CDR3 runs to 15 residues. Germline V gives CDR1 SGDLS, CDR2 YYNGEE. Written as DNA, the CDR3 is TGTGCCAGCAGCGTACCGGGACTAGTTAACCATGAGCAGTTCTTC. The encoded protein is CASSVPGLVNHEQFF.

The chain couples TRBV19 to TRBJ1-1; D is perhaps TRBD1 (6 bases). Germline CDR1 is LNHDA and CDR2 is SQIVND (reference sequence). CDR3 size: 14 residues. V was trimmed by 7 bases and J by 1 base, leaving 13 bases between them. The chain's CDR3 is CASIGGVGNTEAFF. CDR3 coding DNA: TGTGCCAGTATAGGGGGAGTCGGGAACACTGAAGCTTTCTTT.

V and J are TRBV29-1 and TRBJ2-7; TRBD2 matches 9 bases. Germline V gene sequence: CDR1 SQVTM, CDR2 ANQGSEA. Trimming at V came to 4 bases and at J to 6 bases, leaving 7 bases not matched to a gene. The CDR3 sequence is 13 residues long. The CDR3 loop is CSVGIAGVGEQYF. In DNA, the CDR3 is TGCAGCGTTGGAATAGCGGGAGTAGGCGAGCAGTACTTC.

This clone was seen only a few times. The chain couples TRBV10-1 to TRBJ2-2; no definite D call. Germline loops: CDR1 WNHNN, CDR2 SYGVQD (reference sequence). The CDR3 spans 13 residues. Trimming left V 4 bases short and J 7 bases short, with 10 bases between. As DNA, the CDR3 is TGCGCCAGCAGTGCCAGGAATGGCGGGGAGCTGTTTTTT. Its translation: CASSARNGGELFF.

This chain uses TRBV2 with TRBJ2-6; 9 nucleotides match TRBD1. Germline V gene data show CDR1 as SNHLY and CDR2 as FYNNEI. The CDR3 has 15 residues. The trim removed 5 bases at V and 2 bases at J, leaving 1 base unmatched. This chain's CDR3 is CASSRQGAGANVLTF. As DNA, the CDR3 is TGTGCCAGCAGTCGACAGGGGGCTGGGGCCAACGTCCTGACTTTC.

The CDR3, as DNA: TGTGCCACCAGCAGAGGGCGGGGAATGAACACTGAAGCTTTCTTT. Encoded protein: CATSRGRGMNTEAFF. The chain combines TRBV15 with TRBJ1-1, with D unresolved. The germline V gene has CDR1 LNHNV and CDR2 YYDKDF (reference sequence). With 1 base removed from V and 0 bases from J, the gap between germline ends came to 9 bases. The CDR3 consists of 15 residues.

The J gene is TRBJ1-5, the V gene TRBV27, with D hard to call. V lost 6 bases and J lost 0, with 18 bases in between. From germline, CDR1 is MNHEY and CDR2 SMNVEV (reference sequence). The CDR3 sequence is 17 residues long. The CDR3 loop is CASSPRVTGYSNQPQHF. DNA of the CDR3: TGTGCCAGCAGCCCAAGAGTGACGGGGTATAGCAATCAGCCCCAGCATTTT.

The chain carries TRBV2 and TRBJ1-1; perhaps TRBD1 as D (6 bases). Germline V lookup: CDR1 SNHLY, CDR2 FYNNEI. The CDR3 contains 16 residues. Trimming took 4 bases from V and 5 from J, leaving 20 bases between them. This CDR3 is CASSVRDEGRGTEAFF. CDR3 sequence (DNA): TGTGCCAGCAGTGTCAGGGACGAGGGGAGGGGGACTGAAGCTTTCTTT.

This sequence joins TRBV7-2 and TRBJ2-1; 12 bases agree with TRBD2. V trimming: 5 bases; J trimming: 12 bases; junction bases outside the gene matches: 8. Germline CDR1 is SGHTA and CDR2 is FQGNSA. The CDR3 length is 14 residues. The CDR3 sequence is CASSRLAGGVVQFF. The CDR3 region has the DNA TGTGCCAGCAGCCGGCTAGCGGGAGGGGTGGTGCAGTTCTTC.

In this sample, this clone turned up once. The V gene is TRBV9, the J gene TRBJ2-2, with TRBD2 matching over 7 bases. Germline V gene data show CDR1 as SGDLS and CDR2 as YYNGEE. The CDR3 extends over 13 amino acids. Germline trimming cut 9 bases from V and 4 bases from J; bases unmatched to any gene: 6. CDR3 coding DNA: TGTGCCACCTCGACTAGCCTCACCGGGGAGCTGTTTTTT. The encoded protein is CATSTSLTGELFF.

The rearrangement joins TRBV5-6 to TRBJ2-7; D gene ambiguous. From germline, CDR1 is SGHDT and CDR2 YYEEEE. Trimming stripped 3 bases from V and 0 bases from J, with 19 bases between. The CDR3 consists of 17 residues. In DNA, the CDR3 is TGTGCCAGCAGCTCGGCCGTATATATACGGAGCTCCTACGAGCAGTACTTC. Encoded protein: CASSSAVYIRSSYEQYF.

This chain connects TRBV27 to TRBJ2-7, with 9 bases lining up with TRBD1. CDR3 length: 13 amino acids. V lost 10 bases to trimming and J lost 5 bases; unmatched junction nucleotides: 9. Per the germline V gene, CDR1 is MNHEY and CDR2 is SMNVEV (reference sequence). The CDR3, as DNA: TGTGCCACTCAAGGGACAGGGCGACACGAGCAGTACTTC. This translates into CATQGTGRHEQYF.

J is TRBJ1-1 and V is TRBV19; tentatively, D is TRBD1 (5 bases). Trimming took off 6 bases at V and 7 bases at J, with 15 bases between the two ends. Germline loops: CDR1 LNHDA, CDR2 SQIVND (reference sequence). The CDR3 runs to 13 residues. The CDR3 sequence is CASRPWGEFEAFF. The CDR3 DNA is TGTGCCAGTAGGCCGTGGGGGGAATTTGAAGCTTTCTTT. Variable domain in full (rest from reference TRBV19 and TRBJ1-1): DGGITQSPKYLFRKEGQNVTLSCEQNLNHDAMYWYRQDPGQGLRLIYYSQIVNDFQKGDIAEGYSVSREKKESFPLTVTSAQKNPTAFYLCASRPWGEFEAFFGQGTRLTVV.

The gene calls are TRBV28 and TRBJ1-2; 8 positions match TRBD1. The CDR3 covers 15 residues. CDR1 is MDHEN and CDR2 is SYDVKM in the germline V gene. Trimming at V came to 5 bases and at J to 1 base, leaving 6 bases not matched to a gene. CDR3 nucleotide sequence: TGTGCCAGCAGTCCGGGACAGGAGATTAACTATGGCTACACCTTC. It yields the protein CASSPGQEINYGYTF.